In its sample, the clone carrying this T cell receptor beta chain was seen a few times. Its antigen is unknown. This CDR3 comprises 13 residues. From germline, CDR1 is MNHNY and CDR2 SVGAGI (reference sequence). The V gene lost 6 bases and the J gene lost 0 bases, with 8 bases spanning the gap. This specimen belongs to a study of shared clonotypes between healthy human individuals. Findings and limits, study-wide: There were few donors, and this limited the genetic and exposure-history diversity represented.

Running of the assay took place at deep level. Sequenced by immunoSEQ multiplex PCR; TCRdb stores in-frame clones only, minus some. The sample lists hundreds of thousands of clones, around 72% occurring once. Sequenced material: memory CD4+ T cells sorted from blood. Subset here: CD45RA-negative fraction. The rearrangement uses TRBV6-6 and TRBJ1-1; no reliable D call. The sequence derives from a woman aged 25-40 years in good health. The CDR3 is CASREVLNTEAFF. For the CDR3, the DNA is TGTGCCAGCAGGGAGGTTCTGAACACTGAAGCTTTCTTT.